One and the same sample provided the 2 T cell receptor beta chains below, sequenced in a study of tumor-infiltrating lymphocytes in primary liver carcinoma. It was unsorted whole blood that yielded blood RNA, and germline DNA was also extracted. From 400 to 550 ng total RNA, TCR beta cDNA was generated with a primer in the constant region. Nested multiplex PCR, run for three rounds with slightly modified ARM-PCR, yielded TCR beta libraries. The first two PCR rounds used TRBV1-TRBV30 primers with a Cbeta primer, nine to ten cycles each. TCRdb independently ran MiXCR on the multiplex PCR reads; one entry per CDR3 protein. The sample holds 300,000 to 400,000 distinct CDR3 sequences, approximately 60% seen once. Input material: peripheral blood. These receptors were collected from a man aged 40-50 years with primary liver carcinoma and hepatitis B virus infection.

At least ten counts were recorded for this clonotype. The gene calls are TRBV28 and TRBJ2-6; D remains ambiguous. From germline, CDR1 is MDHEN and CDR2 SYDVKM. The CDR3 has 14 amino acids. The V end lost 4 bases, the J end lost 2 bases, and 6 bases lay between the germline ends. CDR3 in amino acids: CASSSPPGANVLTF. In DNA, the CDR3 is TGTGCCAGCAGTTCCCCCCCTGGGGCCAACGTCCTGACTTTC.

The sample holds a few counts of this clonotype. CDR3 sequence (DNA): TGTGCCAGCAGTTCGAAGACTAGCGGGAGCAGCTCCTACGAGCAGTACTTC. It is translated as CASSSKTSGSSSYEQYF. The chain couples TRBV6-6 to TRBJ2-7, with 12 bases fitting TRBD2. After removal of 4 bases from V and 0 bases from J, the junction contained 7 bases not matched to a gene. CDR1 and CDR2 from the germline V gene are MNHNY and SVGAGI (reference sequence). The CDR3 loop spans 17 amino acids.